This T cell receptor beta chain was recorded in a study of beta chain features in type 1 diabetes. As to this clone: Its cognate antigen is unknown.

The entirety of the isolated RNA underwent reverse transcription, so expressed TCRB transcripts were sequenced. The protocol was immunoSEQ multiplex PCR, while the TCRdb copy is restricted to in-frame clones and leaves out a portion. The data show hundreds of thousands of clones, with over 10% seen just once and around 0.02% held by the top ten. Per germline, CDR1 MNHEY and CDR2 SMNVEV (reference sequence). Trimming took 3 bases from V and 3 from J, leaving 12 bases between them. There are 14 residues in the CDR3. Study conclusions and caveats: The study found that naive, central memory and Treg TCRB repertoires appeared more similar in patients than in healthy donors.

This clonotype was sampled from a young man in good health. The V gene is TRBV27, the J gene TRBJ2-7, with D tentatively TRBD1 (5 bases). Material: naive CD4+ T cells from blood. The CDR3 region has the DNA TGTGCCAGCAGTTTTCAAACAGGAAACTACGAGCAGTACTTC. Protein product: CASSFQTGNYEQYF.